This T cell receptor (beta chain) was captured in a study of shared clonotypes between healthy human individuals. On this clone: The antigen remains undetermined.

Broader study findings: Clonotypes which were not shared had lower generation probabilities than clonotypes that all four donors shared. Only a few donors were included, so the genetic and exposure-history diversity represented was limited.

Some clones are missing from TCRdb's copy, which holds only in-frame ones; the method was immunoSEQ multiplex PCR. The repertoire holds approximately 1.5 million clones, approximately 98.5% seen once, with about 0.35% in the top ten. The CDR3 length is 12 residues. From germline, CDR1 is SNHLY and CDR2 FYNNEI. The V and J ends lost 3 bases and 3 bases respectively, with 5 bases between them. Sequencing was performed on naive CD4+ T cells sorted from blood. Subset given: CD45RA+ positively selected. The sequence derives from a young man in good health. The V gene is TRBV2, the J gene TRBJ1-2; D unresolved. The CDR3 nucleotides are TGTGCCAGCAGTGACACGGACTATGGCTACACCTTC. Translation gives CASSDTDYGYTF.